This is a list of T cell receptor beta chains from one sample in a study of T cell changes during pregnancy in multiple sclerosis. Measured with immunoSEQ multiplex PCR; TCRdb has only the in-frame clones, and not every one. The table includes about 15,000 clones, 84% detected once. The starting material was CD8+ T cells from peripheral blood mononuclear cells, obtained in the third trimester of pregnancy. These receptors all stem from a female donor in good health, enrolled as a control in a pregnancy study. Each CDR3 is given with its conserved first and last residue. The D gene is left open where the match is weak. Where a row states a size, it is once, few, many or the class of an expanded clone; other rows omit it.

V gene: TRBV5-6; J gene: TRBJ1-3; clone size: -; D gene: -; CDR3 protein: CASSNESDSGNTIYF; CDR3 DNA: TGTGCCAGCAGTAATGAGTCTGACTCTGGAAACACCATATATTTT
V gene: TRBV7-9; J gene: TRBJ2-7; clone size: -; D gene: -; CDR3 protein: CASSAADSYEQYF; CDR3 DNA: TGTGCCAGCAGCGCAGCCGACAGTTACGAGCAGTACTTC
V gene: TRBV9; J gene: TRBJ2-3; clone size: -; D gene: -; CDR3 protein: CASSVVGSPTDTQYF; CDR3 DNA: TGTGCCAGCAGCGTAGTGGGGAGTCCCACAGATACGCAGTATTTT
V gene: TRBV4-1; J gene: TRBJ2-3; clone size: -; D gene: TRBD2; CDR3 protein: CASSPGIAGGSDTQYF; CDR3 DNA: TGCGCCAGCAGCCCCGGGATAGCGGGAGGATCGGATACGCAGTATTTT
V gene: TRBV4-3; J gene: TRBJ1-1; clone size: -; D gene: -; CDR3 protein: CASSQDGGLGFEAFF; CDR3 DNA: TGCGCCAGCAGCCAAGATGGAGGACTCGGATTTGAAGCTTTCTTT
V gene: TRBV9; J gene: TRBJ2-3; clone size: -; D gene: -; CDR3 protein: CASSATGVLSTDTQYF; CDR3 DNA: TGTGCCAGCAGCGCGACGGGGGTCCTGAGCACAGATACGCAGTATTTT
V gene: TRBV30; J gene: TRBJ2-7; clone size: once; D gene: TRBD1; CDR3 protein: CAWSAGQGISYEQYF; CDR3 DNA: TGTGCCTGGAGTGCCGGACAGGGAATCTCCTACGAGCAGTACTTC
V gene: TRBV27; J gene: TRBJ2-7; clone size: -; D gene: -; CDR3 protein: CASSLRGPLYEQYF; CDR3 DNA: TGTGCCAGCAGTTTAAGGGGTCCCTTATACGAGCAGTACTTC
V gene: TRBV5-1; J gene: TRBJ2-3; clone size: -; D gene: -; CDR3 protein: CASSIKVDFTDTQYF; CDR3 DNA: TGCGCCAGCAGTATTAAGGTCGACTTCACAGATACGCAGTATTTT
V gene: TRBV7-9; J gene: TRBJ2-7; clone size: -; D gene: -; CDR3 protein: CASSRRGDEQYF; CDR3 DNA: TGTGCCAGCAGCCGAAGGGGCGACGAGCAGTACTTC
V gene: TRBV5-4; J gene: TRBJ2-7; clone size: -; D gene: TRBD1; CDR3 protein: CASSSGGSYEQYF; CDR3 DNA: TGTGCCAGCAGCTCAGGGGGCTCCTACGAGCAGTACTTC
V gene: TRBV6-4; J gene: TRBJ2-1; clone size: -; D gene: TRBD2; CDR3 protein: CASSEGTSGSNEQFF; CDR3 DNA: TGTGCCAGCAGTGAGGGGACTAGCGGGAGCAATGAGCAGTTCTTC
V gene: TRBV29-1; J gene: TRBJ2-7; clone size: -; D gene: -; CDR3 protein: CSVEDYGGQSYEQYF; CDR3 DNA: TGCAGCGTTGAAGATTACGGGGGGCAATCCTACGAGCAGTACTTC
V gene: TRBV2; J gene: TRBJ2-1; clone size: -; D gene: -; CDR3 protein: CASSDSAALYNEQFF; CDR3 DNA: TGTGCCAGCAGTGACTCAGCGGCCCTTTACAATGAGCAGTTCTTC
V gene: TRBV5-1; J gene: TRBJ2-3; clone size: -; D gene: TRBD2; CDR3 protein: CASSAGRGPDTQYF; CDR3 DNA: TGCGCCAGCAGCGCAGGGAGGGGCCCAGATACGCAGTATTTT
V gene: TRBV27; J gene: TRBJ2-7; clone size: -; D gene: TRBD2; CDR3 protein: CASSLSGSGVSSYEQYF; CDR3 DNA: TGTGCCAGCAGTTTATCGGGTAGCGGGGTTAGCTCCTACGAGCAGTACTTC
V gene: TRBV7-2; J gene: TRBJ2-5; clone size: -; D gene: -; CDR3 protein: CASSFTQETQYF; CDR3 DNA: TGTGCCAGCAGCTTCACACAAGAGACCCAGTACTTC
V gene: TRBV5-4; J gene: TRBJ2-3; clone size: -; D gene: -; CDR3 protein: CASSRGLETTDTQYF; CDR3 DNA: TGTGCCAGCAGCCGCGGACTTGAAACCACAGATACGCAGTATTTT
V gene: TRBV10-3; J gene: TRBJ2-7; clone size: -; D gene: -; CDR3 protein: CAISSTGDEQYF; CDR3 DNA: TGTGCCATCAGTTCCACGGGGGACGAGCAGTACTTC
V gene: TRBV19; J gene: TRBJ2-7; clone size: -; D gene: TRBD2; CDR3 protein: CASSRGEGPVSEQYF; CDR3 DNA: TGTGCCAGTAGTAGGGGGGAGGGTCCGGTCTCCGAGCAGTACTTC
V gene: TRBV9; J gene: TRBJ1-1; clone size: -; D gene: -; CDR3 protein: CASSVLEGAGTEAFF; CDR3 DNA: TGTGCCAGCAGCGTCTTGGAGGGAGCGGGGACTGAAGCTTTCTTT
V gene: TRBV10-2; J gene: TRBJ2-7; clone size: -; D gene: -; CDR3 protein: CASAPQGRSDEQYF; CDR3 DNA: TGCGCCAGCGCCCCACAGGGAAGAAGCGACGAGCAGTACTTC
V gene: TRBV7-9; J gene: TRBJ2-1; clone size: -; D gene: -; CDR3 protein: CASSSSQNPRGNEQFF; CDR3 DNA: TGTGCCAGCAGTTCAAGCCAGAACCCACGGGGCAATGAGCAGTTCTTC
V gene: TRBV29-1; J gene: TRBJ1-1; clone size: few; D gene: -; CDR3 protein: CSPLRGITEAFF; CDR3 DNA: TGCAGCCCGTTGCGGGGTATCACTGAAGCTTTCTTT
V gene: TRBV4-2; J gene: TRBJ2-5; clone size: -; D gene: -; CDR3 protein: CASSQERDLQETQYF; CDR3 DNA: TGTGCCAGCAGCCAAGAGCGGGACCTTCAAGAGACCCAGTACTTC
V gene: TRBV27; J gene: TRBJ2-4; clone size: once; D gene: TRBD1; CDR3 protein: CASSFSWDRTDIQYF; CDR3 DNA: TGTGCCAGCAGTTTCTCGTGGGACAGGACGGACATTCAGTACTTC
V gene: TRBV5-6; J gene: TRBJ1-5; clone size: -; D gene: -; CDR3 protein: CASSLGGRGQPPQHF; CDR3 DNA: TGTGCCAGCAGCCTGGGGGGGCGCGGGCAGCCGCCCCAGCATTTT
V gene: TRBV13; J gene: TRBJ2-5; clone size: -; D gene: -; CDR3 protein: CASNQQTIGQETQYF; CDR3 DNA: TGTGCCAGCAACCAGCAGACTATCGGGCAAGAGACCCAGTACTTC
V gene: TRBV7-8; J gene: TRBJ2-5; clone size: -; D gene: -; CDR3 protein: CASSFRGSGETQYF; CDR3 DNA: TGTGCCAGCAGCTTCCGGGGTTCGGGGGAGACCCAGTACTTC
V gene: TRBV6-5; J gene: TRBJ2-7; clone size: -; D gene: -; CDR3 protein: CASSYSRGPYEQYF; CDR3 DNA: TGTGCCAGCAGTTACTCCAGGGGACCCTACGAGCAGTACTTC
V gene: TRBV29-1; J gene: TRBJ2-7; clone size: -; D gene: TRBD1; CDR3 protein: CSVEEGTGGYEQYF; CDR3 DNA: TGCAGCGTTGAGGAGGGGACAGGGGGCTACGAGCAGTACTTC
V gene: TRBV4-1; J gene: TRBJ2-7; clone size: -; D gene: -; CDR3 protein: CASSQVGRDEQYF; CDR3 DNA: TGCGCCAGCAGCCAAGTTGGCAGGGACGAGCAGTACTTC
V gene: TRBV4-1; J gene: TRBJ2-7; clone size: -; D gene: TRBD1; CDR3 protein: CASSQTRDRVHEQYF; CDR3 DNA: TGCGCCAGCAGCCAAACGAGGGACAGGGTTCACGAGCAGTACTTC